The rows below give T cell receptor beta chains drawn from one sample of a study of blood T cell repertoires in COVID-19. Profiled with immunoSEQ multiplex PCR; TCRdb holds only in-frame clones, not every one. Here the sample spans some 160,000 clones, about 80% being singletons. Sequencing was done on a sample of peripheral blood. These receptors all stem from a man between 65 and 85 years old who had recovered from COVID-19. Both conserved end residues are part of each CDR3. The order of the fields is D gene, V gene, clone size, J gene, CDR3 protein, CDR3 DNA. D genes are given only for firm matches. Part of the rows lack a size; the others show once, few, many or a class for expanded clones.

>TRBD1|TRBV7-9|-|TRBJ1-2
CASSSIGTGNGYTF
TGTGCCAGCAGCTCGATAGGGACAGGGAATGGCTACACCTTC
>TRBD1|TRBV10-3|-|TRBJ1-4
CAISDARGQGREKLFF
TGTGCCATCAGTGACGCTCGAGGACAGGGGCGGGAAAAACTGTTTTTT
>-|TRBV19|-|TRBJ2-2
CASSIDQTGELFF
TGTGCCAGTAGTATAGATCAGACCGGGGAGCTGTTTTTT
>-|TRBV27|-|TRBJ2-7
CASSLFSSPISSEQYF
TGTGCCAGCAGTTTATTTAGCAGCCCGATCTCCTCTGAGCAGTACTTC
>TRBD2|TRBV6-5|-|TRBJ2-7
CASTRAGGPTYEQYF
TGTGCCAGCACCCGAGCGGGAGGACCGACCTACGAGCAGTACTTC
>-|TRBV7-9|-|TRBJ2-3
CASSPGLTHPSTDTQYF
TGTGCCAGCAGCCCGGGGTTGACACATCCTAGCACAGATACGCAGTATTTT
>-|TRBV10-2|-|TRBJ2-5
CASSEAGLRETQYF
TGCGCCAGCAGTGAGGCGGGTCTGAGAGAGACCCAGTACTTC
>-|TRBV18|-|TRBJ1-1
CASSPPSGSNTEAFF
TGTGCCAGCTCACCACCCTCGGGATCGAACACTGAAGCTTTCTTT
>TRBD2|TRBV11-3|-|TRBJ2-1
CASSGGLAGYNEQFF
TGTGCCAGCAGCGGGGGGCTAGCGGGATACAATGAGCAGTTCTTC
>TRBD2|TRBV5-1|-|TRBJ2-3
CASSLGQTSGVSPQYF
TGCGCCAGCAGCTTGGGCCAGACTAGCGGAGTTTCACCGCAGTATTTT
>TRBD2|TRBV3-1/TRBV3-2|few|TRBJ2-7
CASSPMSAGSSYEQYF
TGTGCCAGCAGTCCCATGTCAGCGGGATCCTCCTACGAGCAGTACTTC
>TRBD1|TRBV28|few|TRBJ1-5
CASRSTGGQPQHF
TGTGCCAGCAGGTCGACAGGGGGACAGCCCCAGCATTTT
>TRBD1|TRBV28|-|TRBJ2-4
CASRGQGDIQYF
TGTGCCAGCAGGGGACAGGGGGACATTCAGTACTTC
>TRBD2|TRBV7-8|few|TRBJ2-2
CASSLVAGGPRVTGELFF
TGTGCCAGCAGCTTAGTAGCGGGAGGCCCCCGGGTCACCGGGGAGCTGTTTTTT
>TRBD2|TRBV7-2|-|TRBJ2-7
CASSRASGTYEQYF
TGTGCCAGCAGCCGGGCTAGCGGAACCTACGAGCAGTACTTC
>-|TRBV18|-|TRBJ2-1
CASSPPGSYNEQFF
TGTGCCAGCTCACCACCGGGCAGTTACAATGAGCAGTTCTTC
>TRBD1|TRBV23-1|-|TRBJ2-7
CASSHGQANYEQYF
TGCGCCAGCAGTCACGGACAGGCAAACTACGAGCAGTACTTC
>-|TRBV7-3|-|TRBJ2-4
CASSLYGQGQNIQYF
TGTGCCAGCAGCTTATACGGCCAGGGGCAAAACATTCAGTACTTC
>-|TRBV28|-|TRBJ2-3
CASSLPPQSDTQYF
TGTGCCAGCAGTCTCCCTCCCCAGTCAGATACGCAGTATTTT
>TRBD1|TRBV18|-|TRBJ1-1
CASSATGGSEAFF
TGTGCCAGCTCAGCCACAGGGGGCTCTGAAGCTTTCTTT
>TRBD1|TRBV7-9|few|TRBJ2-7
CASSPRDSGYEQYF
TGTGCCAGCAGCCCCCGGGACAGTGGCTACGAGCAGTACTTC
>-|TRBV5-6|-|TRBJ2-4
CASSFGQPGVKNIQYF
TGTGCCAGCAGCTTCGGACAGCCCGGGGTCAAAAACATTCAGTACTTC
>TRBD1|TRBV6-5|-|TRBJ1-6
CASSYGQGNSPLHF
TGTGCCAGCAGTTATGGACAGGGTAATTCACCCCTCCACTTT
>-|TRBV5-6|-|TRBJ1-6
CASSSTGSNSPLHF
TGTGCCAGCAGTTCCACAGGTTCTAATTCACCCCTCCACTTT
>-|TRBV5-8|-|TRBJ1-4
CASSFSGVDEKLFF
TGTGCCAGCAGCTTCTCGGGAGTGGATGAAAAACTGTTTTTT
>TRBD1|TRBV24-1|once|TRBJ2-1
CATSDSRTGNNEQFF
TGTGCCACCAGTGATTCCCGGACAGGGAACAATGAGCAGTTCTTC
>-|TRBV11-2|-|TRBJ1-1
CASSLEAGPAFF
TGTGCCAGCAGCTTAGAGGCAGGGCCAGCTTTCTTT
>TRBD1|TRBV9|-|TRBJ1-5
CASSRDSTIYSNQPQHF
TGTGCCAGCAGCCGGGACAGTACAATTTATAGCAATCAGCCCCAGCATTTT
>TRBD2|TRBV10-2|-|TRBJ2-1
CASSEPWLAGNDNEQFF
TGCGCCAGCAGTGAGCCCTGGCTAGCGGGAAATGACAATGAGCAGTTCTTC
>TRBD1|TRBV28|-|TRBJ2-5
CASSSVLGQGRETQYF
TGTGCCAGCAGCTCCGTCCTTGGACAGGGGAGAGAGACCCAGTACTTC
>-|TRBV18|-|TRBJ1-5
CASSPLQDQPQHF
TGTGCCAGCTCACCACTACAGGATCAGCCCCAGCATTTT
>TRBD2|TRBV6-1|-|TRBJ2-1
CASSDAWTSGNEQFF
TGTGCCAGCAGTGATGCTTGGACTAGCGGGAATGAGCAGTTCTTC
>TRBD2|TRBV9|-|TRBJ2-1
CASTQGAGAYNEQFF
TGTGCCAGCACCCAGGGAGCGGGAGCATACAATGAGCAGTTCTTC
>-|TRBV5-1|once|TRBJ2-2
CASRARTDSTNTGELFF
TGCGCCAGCAGGGCTAGGACAGACTCCACGAACACCGGGGAGCTGTTTTTT
>-|TRBV6-2/TRBV6-3|-|TRBJ2-2
CASSFSGNTGELFF
TGTGCCAGCAGCTTTAGCGGAAACACCGGGGAGCTGTTTTTT
>-|TRBV12-3/TRBV12-4|few|TRBJ1-1
CASSLPQRDAFF
TGTGCCAGCAGTTTACCACAGCGGGATGCTTTCTTT
>-|TRBV6-5|-|TRBJ1-1
CAPQEGAPLNTEAFF
TGTGCCCCCCAGGAAGGGGCCCCCCTGAACACTGAAGCTTTCTTT
>TRBD2|TRBV6-4|-|TRBJ2-3
CASSPAGTSTDTQYF
TGTGCCAGCAGTCCAGCGGGAACGAGCACAGATACGCAGTATTTT
>TRBD2|TRBV19|few|TRBJ2-1
CASSIQRESEQFF
TGTGCCAGTAGTATCCAGCGGGAGAGTGAGCAGTTCTTC
>TRBD2|TRBV6-5|-|TRBJ2-2
CASSFAYSAGAGELFF
TGTGCCAGCAGTTTCGCATATTCGGCGGGAGCCGGGGAGCTGTTTTTT
>-|TRBV4-1|-|TRBJ2-3
CASSQDPSGTDTQYF
TGCGCCAGCAGCCAAGATCCCAGCGGCACAGATACGCAGTATTTT